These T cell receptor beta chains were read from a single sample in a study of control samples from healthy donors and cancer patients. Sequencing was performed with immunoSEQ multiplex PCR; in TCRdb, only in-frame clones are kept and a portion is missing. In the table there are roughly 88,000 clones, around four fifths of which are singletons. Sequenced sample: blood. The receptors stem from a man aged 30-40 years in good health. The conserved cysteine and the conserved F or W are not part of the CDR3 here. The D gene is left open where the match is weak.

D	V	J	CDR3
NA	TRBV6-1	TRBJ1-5	ASSDGQLSQPQH
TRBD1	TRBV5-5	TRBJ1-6	ASSVGTGANNSPLH
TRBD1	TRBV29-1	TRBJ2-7	SAVPGTGEYEQY
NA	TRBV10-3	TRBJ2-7	AISGRQIGALEQY
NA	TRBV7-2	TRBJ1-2	ASSFDRYYGYT
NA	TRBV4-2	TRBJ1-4	ASSQEGSEEKLF
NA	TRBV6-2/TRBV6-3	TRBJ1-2	ASSSTRLGSYGYT
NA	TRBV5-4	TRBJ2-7	ASSLVGGYEQY
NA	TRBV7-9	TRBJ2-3	ASSLAGTTDTQY
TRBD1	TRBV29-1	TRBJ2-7	SAWTGSIYEQY
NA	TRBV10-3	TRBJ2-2	ATASGTGELF
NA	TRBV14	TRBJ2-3	ASSQVILGLDTQY
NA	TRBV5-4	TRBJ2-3	ASSRLVGTQY
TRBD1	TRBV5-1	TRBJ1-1	ASSPIPDRGGTEAF
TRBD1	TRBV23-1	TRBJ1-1	ASSHSTGQGRTEAF
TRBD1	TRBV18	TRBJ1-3	ASSPSQGLY
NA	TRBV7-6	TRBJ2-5	ASSLSPLYQETQY
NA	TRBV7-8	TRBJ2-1	ASSLGPHNPYNEQF
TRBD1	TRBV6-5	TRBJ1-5	ASSYSGQHQPQH
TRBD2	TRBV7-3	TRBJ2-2	ASSRKGSGTSGGTGELF
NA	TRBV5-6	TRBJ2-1	ASSLWTTSYNEQF
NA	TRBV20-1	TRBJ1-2	SATGNYGYT
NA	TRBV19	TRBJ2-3	ASTEQLVGTQY
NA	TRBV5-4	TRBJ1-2	ASSSKEAVYSYT
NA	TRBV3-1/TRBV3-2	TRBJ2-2	ASSLTTQTGELF
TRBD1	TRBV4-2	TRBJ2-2	ASSQLSGTGGGELF
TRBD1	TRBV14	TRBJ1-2	ASSQESTGRGYT
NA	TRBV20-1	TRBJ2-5	SARGETQY
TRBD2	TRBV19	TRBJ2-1	ASSNRGGDNEQF